The 2 T cell receptor beta chains given below trace back to one sample, sequenced in a study of cytomegalovirus exposure and HLA in healthy donors. Repertoires were generated with immunoSEQ multiplex PCR, while TCRdb's copy carries only in-frame clones and drops some. Counted here are about 100,000 clones, 90% to 96% occurring once; the ten biggest clones make up 0.67%. The specimen sequenced was PBMCs. The receptors derive from a woman aged 18-30 years in good health and CMV-seronegative.

The chain links TRBV27 to TRBJ1-2, with TRBD1 identical over 9 bases. This CDR3 spans 14 amino acids. Germline V gives CDR1 MNHEY, CDR2 SMNVEV (reference sequence). The ends lost 3 bases at V and 6 bases at J; junction bases unmatched: 5. The DNA of the CDR3 is TGTGCCAGCAGTTTCGGACAGGGGTTTGATGGCTACACCTTC. This translates into CASSFGQGFDGYTF.

In its sample, this clone was seen a few times. J is TRBJ1-4 and V is TRBV6-5, with 9 bases fitting TRBD1. The J segment lost 5 bases and the V segment lost 5 bases, leaving 6 bases of the junction unmatched. The CDR3 contains 15 residues. CDR1 and CDR2 from the germline V gene are MNHEY and SVGAGI. The CDR3 region has the DNA TGTGCCAGCAGTGCCACAGGGGGCAGGAATGAAAAACTGTTTTTT. This codes for CASSATGGRNEKLFF.